This TCR beta chain was captured in a study of tumor-infiltrating lymphocytes in primary liver carcinoma. The wider study: Patients were men and women aged 30 to 69 years. Sample counts of productive TCRbeta reads spanned roughly 3.5 to 8 million; these counts were similar across tissue types.

This clonotype was counted many times. The CDR3 has 14 amino acids. V lost 4 bases and J lost 5, with 14 bases in between. Germline V gene sequence: CDR1 MGHDK, CDR2 SYGVNS. The roughly 19-32 mg bulk tissue piece was not sorted before simultaneous RNA and DNA extraction. The investigators made TCR beta cDNA from 400 to 550 ng total RNA, using a constant-region primer. It was through three nested multiplex PCR rounds of slightly modified ARM-PCR that TCR beta libraries arose. The first two PCR rounds used TRBV1-TRBV30 forward primers with a C-beta reverse primer, 10 cycles each. TCRdb reprocessed the multiplex PCR reads with MiXCR, giving one entry per CDR3 protein. The sample carries about 64,000 distinct CDR3 sequences, about two thirds recorded once.

V is TRBV25-1 and J is TRBJ1-2; no clear D. The specimen sequenced was liver tumor tissue from sampling region 4. As to subset: tumor region T4, right-lateral pole. The sequence derives from a man aged 35 to 55 with primary liver carcinoma and hepatitis B virus infection. CDR3 DNA sequence: TGTGCCAGCAGTGGTGGTGCGGGCTATTATGGCTACACCTTC. Translated, it gives CASSGGAGYYGYTF.